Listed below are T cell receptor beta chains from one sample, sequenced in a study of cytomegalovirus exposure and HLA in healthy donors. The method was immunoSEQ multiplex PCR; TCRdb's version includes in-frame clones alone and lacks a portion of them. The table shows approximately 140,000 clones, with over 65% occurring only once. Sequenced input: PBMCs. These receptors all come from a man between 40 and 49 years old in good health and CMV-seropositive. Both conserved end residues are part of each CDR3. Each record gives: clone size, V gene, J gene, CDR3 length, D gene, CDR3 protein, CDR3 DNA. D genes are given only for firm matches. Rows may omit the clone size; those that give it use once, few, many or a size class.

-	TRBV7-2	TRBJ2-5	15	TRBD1	CASSFNKGAGETQYF	TGTGCCAGCAGCTTTAATAAGGGGGCGGGCGAGACCCAGTACTTC
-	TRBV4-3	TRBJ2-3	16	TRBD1	CASSPGGFPTTDTQYF	TGCGCCAGCAGCCCAGGGGGATTCCCTACCACAGATACGCAGTATTTT
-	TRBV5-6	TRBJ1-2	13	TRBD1	CASSSEDRDGYTF	TGTGCCAGCAGCTCCGAGGACAGGGATGGCTACACCTTC
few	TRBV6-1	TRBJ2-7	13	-	CAISGIEGGEQYF	TGTGCCATCAGTGGTATAGAAGGGGGCGAGCAGTACTTC
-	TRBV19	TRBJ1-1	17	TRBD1	CASSIDRDRGFNTEAFF	TGTGCCAGTAGTATCGACCGGGACAGAGGGTTCAACACTGAAGCTTTCTTT
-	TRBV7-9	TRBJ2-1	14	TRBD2	CASSFSSGGNEQFF	TGTGCCAGCAGCTTCTCTAGCGGGGGGAATGAGCAGTTCTTC
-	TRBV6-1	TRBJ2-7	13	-	CASRDSNPLEQYF	TGTGCCAGCAGGGACTCCAACCCCCTCGAGCAGTACTTC
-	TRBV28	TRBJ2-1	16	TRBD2	CASSLVGTSGRLEQFF	TGTGCCAGCAGTTTAGTTGGGACTAGCGGGAGGCTTGAGCAGTTCTTC
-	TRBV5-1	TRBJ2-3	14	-	CASSLGGTPDTQYF	TGCGCCAGCAGCTTGGGAGGTACCCCAGATACGCAGTATTTT
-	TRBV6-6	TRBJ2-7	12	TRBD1	CASSGQAYEQYF	TGTGCCAGCAGCGGACAGGCTTACGAGCAGTACTTC
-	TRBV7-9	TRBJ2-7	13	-	CAVEGGNGDEQYF	TGTGCCGTTGAGGGAGGAAACGGTGACGAGCAGTACTTC
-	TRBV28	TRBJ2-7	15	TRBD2	CASSLRGEYSYEQYF	TGTGCCAGCAGTTTACGGGGGGAATATTCCTACGAGCAGTACTTC
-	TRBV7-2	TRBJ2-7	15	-	CASSPGSREAYEQYF	TGTGCCAGCAGCCCAGGGTCGCGGGAAGCCTACGAGCAGTACTTC
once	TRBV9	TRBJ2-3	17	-	CASSVGRGGRVADTQYF	TGTGCCAGCAGCGTAGGGAGGGGCGGCAGGGTGGCGGATACGCAGTATTTT
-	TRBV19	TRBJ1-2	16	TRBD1	CASSILGTGASYGYTF	TGTGCCAGTAGTATTTTAGGGACAGGGGCGTCCTATGGCTACACCTTC
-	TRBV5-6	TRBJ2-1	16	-	CASSKGLRDHYNEQFF	TGTGCCAGCAGCAAGGGACTGCGAGACCACTACAATGAGCAGTTCTTC
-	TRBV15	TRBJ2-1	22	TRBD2	CATSGRTSGRAHLLITYNEQFF	TGTGCCACCAGCGGAAGGACTAGCGGGAGGGCGCACCTTCTGATTACCTACAATGAGCAGTTCTTC
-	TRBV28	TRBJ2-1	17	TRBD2	CASSLWGGRGSYNEQFF	TGTGCCAGCAGTTTATGGGGCGGGAGAGGCTCCTACAATGAGCAGTTCTTC
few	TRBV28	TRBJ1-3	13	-	CASRGQGTDTIYF	TGTGCCAGCAGGGGGCAGGGGACGGACACCATATATTTT
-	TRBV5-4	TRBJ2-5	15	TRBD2	CASSRRLAGEETQYF	TGTGCCAGCAGCCGCAGACTAGCGGGAGAAGAGACCCAGTACTTC
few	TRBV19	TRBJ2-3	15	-	CASSMGQSRLDTQYF	TGTGCCAGTAGTATGGGCCAGTCAAGATTGGATACGCAGTATTTT
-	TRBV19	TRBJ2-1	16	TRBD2	CASSPRLAGASSEQFF	TGTGCCAGTAGTCCCAGACTAGCGGGAGCTTCCAGTGAGCAGTTCTTC
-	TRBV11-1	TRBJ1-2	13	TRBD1	CASSEQTGDGYTF	TGTGCCAGCAGCGAACAGACAGGGGATGGCTACACCTTC
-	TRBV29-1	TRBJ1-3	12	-	CSVEAGGNTIYF	TGCAGCGTTGAGGCAGGTGGAAACACCATATATTTT
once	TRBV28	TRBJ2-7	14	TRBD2	CASTQGLAVYEQYF	TGTGCCAGCACCCAGGGACTAGCGGTATACGAGCAGTACTTC
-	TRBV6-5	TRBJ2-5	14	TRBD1	CASSLTDRQETQYF	TGTGCCAGCAGTTTGACGGACAGGCAAGAGACCCAGTACTTC
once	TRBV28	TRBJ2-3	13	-	CASSFNSQVTQYF	TGTGCCAGCAGTTTTAACAGTCAGGTCACGCAGTATTTT
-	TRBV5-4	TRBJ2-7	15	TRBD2	CASSSGTSGSYEQYF	TGTGCCAGCAGTTCCGGGACTAGCGGGAGCTACGAGCAGTACTTC
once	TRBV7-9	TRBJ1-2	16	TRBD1	CASSLDDRGGYYGYTF	TGTGCCAGCAGCTTAGACGACAGGGGGGGATACTATGGCTACACCTTC
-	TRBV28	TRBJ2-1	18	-	CASNYLRRAEKQDNEQFF	TGTGCCAGCAATTACCTTCGCAGGGCGGAGAAACAAGACAATGAGCAGTTCTTC
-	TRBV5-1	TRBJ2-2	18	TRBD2	CASSLGASGEVGTGELFF	TGCGCCAGCAGCTTGGGGGCTAGCGGGGAGGTCGGCACCGGGGAGCTGTTTTTT